This TCR beta chain was sequenced during a study of PD-1 blockade in classical Hodgkin lymphoma. The count of this clone is one. Antigen: not known. CDR1 and CDR2 from the germline V gene are MNHEY and SVGAGI. V shed 6 bases, J shed 2 bases, and the junction held 7 bases outside the gene matches. The CDR3 loop spans 15 amino acids. Findings and caveats of the study: Relapsed/refractory patients reportedly had the lowest baseline TCR diversity, below newly diagnosed patients, who were below healthy donors.

The time point here: newly diagnosed, previously untreated cHL patient sample. The assay was immunoSEQ multiplex PCR, and TCRdb's table has in-frame clones only and misses some. The sample includes approximately 47,000 clones, approximately 91% of them seen just once. This chain uses TRBV6-5 with TRBJ2-5; 9 bases are shared with TRBD1. Sequenced material: peripheral blood mononuclear cells (PBMCs). The sequence was obtained from a human donor with classical Hodgkin lymphoma. The CDR3 loop is CASSLPGTGQETQYF. CDR3 bases: TGTGCCAGCAGCCTCCCCGGGACAGGGCAAGAGACCCAGTACTTC.